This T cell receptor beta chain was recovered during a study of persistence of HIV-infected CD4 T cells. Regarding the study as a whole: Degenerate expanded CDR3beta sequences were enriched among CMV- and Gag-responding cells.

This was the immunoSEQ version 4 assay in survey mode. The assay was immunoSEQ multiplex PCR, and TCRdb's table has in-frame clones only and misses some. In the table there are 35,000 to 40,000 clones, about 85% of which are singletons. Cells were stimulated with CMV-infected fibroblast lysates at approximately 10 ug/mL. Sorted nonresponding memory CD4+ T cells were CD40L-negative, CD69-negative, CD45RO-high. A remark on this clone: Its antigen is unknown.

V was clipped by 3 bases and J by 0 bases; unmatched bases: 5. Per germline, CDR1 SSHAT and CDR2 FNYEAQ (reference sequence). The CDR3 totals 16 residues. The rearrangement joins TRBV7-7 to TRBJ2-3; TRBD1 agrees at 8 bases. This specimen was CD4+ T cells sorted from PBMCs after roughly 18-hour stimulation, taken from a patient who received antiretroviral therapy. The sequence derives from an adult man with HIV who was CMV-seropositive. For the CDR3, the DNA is TGTGCCAGCAGCTTGGGCAGGGGGCAAAGCACAGATACGCAGTATTTT. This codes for CASSLGRGQSTDTQYF.